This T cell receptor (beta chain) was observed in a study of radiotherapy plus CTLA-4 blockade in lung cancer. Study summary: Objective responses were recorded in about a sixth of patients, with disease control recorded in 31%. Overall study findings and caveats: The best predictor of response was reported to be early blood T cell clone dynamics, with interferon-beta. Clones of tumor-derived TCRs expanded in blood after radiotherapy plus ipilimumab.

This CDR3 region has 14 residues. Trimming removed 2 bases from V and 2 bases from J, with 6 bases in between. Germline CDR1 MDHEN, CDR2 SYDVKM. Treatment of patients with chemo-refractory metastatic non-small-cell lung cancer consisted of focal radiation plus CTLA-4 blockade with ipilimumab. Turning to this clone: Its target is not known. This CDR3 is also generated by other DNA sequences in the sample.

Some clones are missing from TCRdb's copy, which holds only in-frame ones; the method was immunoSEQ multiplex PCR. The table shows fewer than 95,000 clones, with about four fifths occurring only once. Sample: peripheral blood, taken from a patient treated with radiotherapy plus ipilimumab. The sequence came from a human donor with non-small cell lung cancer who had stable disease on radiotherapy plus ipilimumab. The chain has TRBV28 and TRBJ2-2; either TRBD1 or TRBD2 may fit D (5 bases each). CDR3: CASSLGGNTGELFF. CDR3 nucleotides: TGTGCCAGCAGTTTAGGGGGAAACACCGGGGAGCTGTTTTTT.